Each of the 2 T cell receptor beta chains below was sequenced from the same sample in a study of regulatory T cells. No antigen has been assigned to these receptors. The study, taken as a whole, reports: In CD3G-deficient patients, conventional CD4+ T cells were enriched for hydrophobic CDR3 residues at positions 6 and 7.

The PCR used 52 TRBV and 13 TRBJ primers. Only in-frame clones appear in the TCRdb table, and some are missing; sequencing was by immunoSEQ multiplex PCR. This table has tens of thousands of clones, 88% appearing once. Material for sequencing was conventional CD4+ T cells sorted from blood. The receptors were gathered from a child younger than 18 with CD3G deficiency.

The chain combines TRBV5-1 with TRBJ2-2; D perhaps matches TRBD2 (6 bases). The germline V and J ends were trimmed by 0 bases and 4 bases, with 10 bases remaining between them. This CDR3 region has 15 residues. The germline CDR1 and CDR2 sequences are SGHRS and YFSETQ. CDR3 sequence reads: CASSLEGGGTGELFF. The CDR3 coding sequence is TGCGCCAGCAGCTTGGAGGGAGGAGGCACCGGGGAGCTGTTTTTT. The full variable domain, its missing parts supplied by reference TRBV5-1 and TRBJ2-2, is KAGVTQTPRYLIKTRGQQVTLSCSPISGHRSVSWYQQTPGQGLQFLFEYFSETQRNKGNFPGRFSGRQFSNSRSEMNVSTLELGDSALYLCASSLEGGGTGELFFGEGSRLTVL.

V gene TRBV28 combines with J gene TRBJ2-5, with 7 bases matching TRBD2. The V segment lost 3 bases and the J segment 3 bases; nucleotides outside the gene matches: 13. The CDR3 length is 17 residues. In germline, CDR1 is MDHEN, CDR2 SYDVKM. The CDR3 DNA follows: TGTGCCAGCAGTTTGAGTGGGAGGGGAGGGTCCAAAGAGACCCAGTACTTC. This gives the protein CASSLSGRGGSKETQYF.